The subject of this entry is one TCR beta chain. TCRdb keeps only in-frame clones here, not all; method: immunoSEQ multiplex PCR. The table lists over 40,000 clones, about 90% of them singletons. The data are from a study of OX40 agonist ivuxolimab in advanced cancers. Germline CDR1 is MNHEY and CDR2 is SVGAGI. The ends lost 6 bases at V and 5 bases at J; junction bases unmatched: 8. The CDR3 loop spans 14 amino acids. The sequencing used CD4+ or CD8+ T cells sorted from blood, collected in a trial of the OX40 agonist ivuxolimab. The origin of this receptor is an adult with an advanced solid tumor such as melanoma, head and neck, liver or kidney cancer. The chain links TRBV6-5 to TRBJ1-1; 8 nucleotides agree with TRBD1. The CDR3 nucleotides read TGTGCCAGCAGGAACAGGGGGGGTATAACTGAAGCTTTCTTT. This gives the protein CASRNRGGITEAFF.